This T cell receptor beta chain originates from a study of long-term antiretroviral therapy in people with HIV. About the study: Collection dates of the earliest samples fall about a decade before the 2015 immediate-ART recommendation.

United States facilities provided treatment to all participants with HIV. Assay version v3.0 of immunoSEQ was used, and it was run at survey level. Sequencing of each sample targeted about 40,000-55,000 T-cell genomes. Profiling relied on immunoSEQ multiplex PCR, and the TCRdb table lists in-frame clones only, not all of them. The sample consists of 16,000 or so clones, around 84% of them appearing once. The CDR3 length is 13 residues. The germline V gene has CDR1 SQVTM and CDR2 ANQGSEA. Trimming stripped 5 bases from V and 7 bases from J, with 12 bases between. Sequenced here: unsorted PBMCs, sampled 0.1 years before starting antiretroviral therapy. This TCR was recovered from a man aged 18 to 30 with HIV. This rearrangement joins TRBV29-1 to TRBJ2-6; D uncertain. The chain's CDR3 is CSVLTPRANVLTF. CDR3 in DNA: TGCAGCGTTTTGACCCCACGAGCCAACGTCCTGACTTTC.